This T cell receptor (beta chain) was found in a study of blood T cell repertoires in COVID-19. Study details: Specimens from acute and convalescent COVID-19 originated in the United States, Italy and Spain. T cells, B-cell-depleted T cells, or PBMCs provided the cDNA or gDNA that served as material.

This clone was counted a single time. Original handling: Amplification from reference gene primers served as the basis for estimated nucleated cell counts. TCRdb's table, derived via immunoSEQ multiplex PCR, lists solely in-frame clones and lacks some. V and J calls and clone size come straight from that table; D and trimming were deduced from the DNA. The table shows some 270,000 clones, with 70% to 90% occurring only once. Which cohort a participant joined came from the clinical history participants gave. There are 15 residues in the CDR3. V gave up 1 base and J gave up 4 bases; unmatched junction bases: 5. In germline, CDR1 is SGHRS, CDR2 YFSETQ.

J is TRBJ1-3 and V is TRBV5-1; 7 bases align to TRBD1. The sample taken for sequencing was PBMCs or T cells enriched from blood (not recorded which). The origin of this receptor is a woman aged 30 to 39 who had recovered from COVID-19. This CDR3 is CASSLQGGDGNTIYF. CDR3 DNA sequence: TGCGCCAGCAGCTTGCAGGGGGGCGACGGAAACACCATATATTTT.